This T cell receptor beta chain was recovered during a study of early T cells in non-severe SARS-CoV-2 infection (dated by TCRdb to 2020 to 2022). With regard to the full study: TCR sequencing used bulk RNA from unsorted whole blood, so alpha and beta chains could not be paired. Study-wide findings and limitations: VDJdb matching was skewed toward anti-spike CD8 responses and likely underestimated virus-specific expansions, missing private and CD4 specificities.

On this clonotype: Its specific antigen is unknown. No much larger clonotype is one base removed from it; base qualities were not supplied.

Including the terminal cysteine and phenylalanine, the CDR3 comprises 16 residues. Of all the DNA, just the CDR3 is kept, 48 bases in frame from base 1. The CDR1 and CDR2 encoded by the germline V gene are SGDLS and YYNGEE. V and J are trimmed by 1 base and 0 bases, and the gene matches miss 3 bases of the junction. Preparation of the library involved 5' RACE. The instrument was a NextSeq 500. The TCR library protocol attached unique molecular identifiers to individual cDNA molecules to correct for sequencing error and PCR bias. Both TCR alpha and beta chains were sequenced, and tight co-correlation was observed between alpha and beta sequence abundances in each sample. Concerning the study's data processing: Decombinator V4 was used to annotate TCR sequences for V gene, J gene and CDR3. Expanded TCRs were defined as changing significantly between any two time points under a Poisson model with p below 0.0001. TCR abundances were normalised to the total number of TCRs sequenced in each sample and reported as counts per million. TRAV1-2 paired with TRAJ12, TRAJ20 or TRAJ33 defined MAIT TCRs, while TRAV10 paired with TRAJ18 defined iNKT TCRs. VDJdb, accessed 1 November 2021, was searched for CMV, EBV and SARS-CoV-2 annotated TCRs, excluding TCRs annotated for multiple antigens. The public sequencing data were trimmed at Q25 with fastp and processed into clonotypes with MiXCR by TCRdb, which kept only in-frame beta chains. All rows with the same CDR3 protein become a single entry with the most common DNA and genes. The authors' filters were not applied to this entry. The sample table shows about 69,000 distinct CDR3 sequences, and roughly 9.5% are seen once. The ten largest clones capture roughly 6% of the sample.

The study was a case-control design nested within a healthcare worker cohort in London, UK, with weekly nasopharyngeal swab PCR tests and blood sampling. Between 23 and 31 March 2020, the week of the UK lockdown, healthcare workers were enrolled and then followed up weekly for as long as 16 weeks. This receptor chain uses TRBV9 and TRBJ2-3, with TRBD2 matching 9 junction bases. The specimen sequenced was whole blood. The clonotype comes from an adult who was a healthcare worker with PCR-confirmed SARS-CoV-2 infection or an uninfected control (not recorded which). The encoded CDR3 is CASSVNLAGSTDTQYF. Read as DNA, the sequence is TGTGCCAGCAGCGTAAACCTAGCGGGAAGCACAGATACGCAGTATTTT. Supplemented by the reference TRBV9 and TRBJ2-3 proteins around the CDR3, the complete variable domain is DSGVTQTPKHLITATGQRVTLRCSPRSGDLSVYWYQQSLDQGLQFLIQYYNGEERAKGNILERFSAQQFPDLHSELNLSSLELGDSALYFCASSVNLAGSTDTQYFGPGTRLTVL.